The entry that follows covers one T cell receptor beta chain sequence. Its antigen is undetermined. Measured with immunoSEQ multiplex PCR; TCRdb has only the in-frame clones, and not every one. The sample carries 95,000 to 100,000 clones, 90% recorded once. The data originate from a study of T cell responses to AZD1222 COVID-19 vaccine. Notes on the study in general: Samples come after the peak T cell response, not at day 14. It should be noted that donors were predominantly white British and more often female, and clonal diversity was possibly underestimated.

In germline, CDR1 is SGHAT, CDR2 FQNNGV. The germline V and J ends were trimmed by 3 bases and 5 bases, with 8 bases remaining between them. The CDR3 totals 13 residues. This rearrangement joins TRBV11-2 to TRBJ1-5, with no clear D. The TCR was taken from an adult in good health. Sequencing was performed on peripheral blood, taken on day 0 of AZD1222 vaccination. CDR3 in DNA: TGTGCCAGCAGCTTCGGAGCGGATCAGCCCCAGCATTTT. It translates to CASSFGADQPQHF.